The following is a TCR beta chain sequence with its context. The antigen is not known. TCRdb re-called the reads through MiXCR, storing one row per CDR3 protein. The sample carries 35,000 or so distinct CDR3 sequences, less than 60% recorded once. This sample is part of a study of T cell repertoires in cytomegalovirus infection. Overall study results and limits: Identification of carriers of CMV plus the relevant HLA was achieved through cumulative public TCR beta family frequency. Across the ex vivo response, the dominant clonotypes were HLA-C-restricted CMV-specific TCR beta clonotypes.

The CDR3 covers 16 residues. Germline V CDR1 and CDR2: SGHDN, FVKESK. V trimming: 1 base; J trimming: 1 base; junction bases outside the gene matches: 5. The receptor's source is a human donor in good health (CMV status not recorded). Some clones in this sample may be carry-over from other donors' samples. The J gene is TRBJ2-3, the V gene TRBV14; 7 bases match TRBD2. Sequenced material: CD8+ T cells from cultured PBMCs, taken from culture after CMV antigen stimulation. The chain's CDR3 is CASSQVFAGGTDTQYF. CDR3 bases: TGTGCCAGCAGCCAAGTCTTCGCGGGAGGCACAGATACGCAGTATTTT.